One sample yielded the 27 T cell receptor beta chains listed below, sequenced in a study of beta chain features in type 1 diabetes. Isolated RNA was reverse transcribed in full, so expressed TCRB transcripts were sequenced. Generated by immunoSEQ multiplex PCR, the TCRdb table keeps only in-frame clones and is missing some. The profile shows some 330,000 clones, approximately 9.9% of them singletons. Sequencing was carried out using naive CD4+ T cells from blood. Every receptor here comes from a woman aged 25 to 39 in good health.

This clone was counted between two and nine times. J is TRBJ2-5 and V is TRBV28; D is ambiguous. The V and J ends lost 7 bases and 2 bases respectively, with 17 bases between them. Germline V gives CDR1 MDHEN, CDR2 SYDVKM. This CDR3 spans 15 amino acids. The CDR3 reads CASISPGSPQETQYF. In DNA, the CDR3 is TGTGCCAGCATCTCCCCCGGGTCTCCTCAAGAGACCCAGTACTTC.

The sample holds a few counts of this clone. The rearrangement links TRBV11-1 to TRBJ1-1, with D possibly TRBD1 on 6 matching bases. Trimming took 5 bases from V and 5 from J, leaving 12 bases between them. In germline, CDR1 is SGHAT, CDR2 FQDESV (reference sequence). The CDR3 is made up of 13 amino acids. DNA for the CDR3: TGTGCCAGCAGCGGGGGGGGCTGGACTGAAGCTTTCTTT. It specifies CASSGGGWTEAFF.

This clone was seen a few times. The CDR3 spells CAWSGGGEQYF. CDR3 coding DNA: TGTGCCTGGAGTGGCGGAGGCGAGCAGTACTTC. The chain links TRBV30 to TRBJ2-7, with D possibly matching TRBD2 (5 bases). The CDR3 length is 11 residues. The V end lost 1 base, the J end lost 6 bases, and 7 bases lay between the germline ends. Per the germline V gene, CDR1 is GTSNPN and CDR2 is SVGIG (reference sequence).

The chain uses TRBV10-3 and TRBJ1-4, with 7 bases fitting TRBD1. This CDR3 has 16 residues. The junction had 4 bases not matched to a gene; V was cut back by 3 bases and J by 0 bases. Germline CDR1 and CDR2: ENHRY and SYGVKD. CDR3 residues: CAISERQGATNEKLFF. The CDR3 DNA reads TGTGCCATCAGTGAACGCCAGGGGGCAACTAATGAAAAACTGTTTTTT.

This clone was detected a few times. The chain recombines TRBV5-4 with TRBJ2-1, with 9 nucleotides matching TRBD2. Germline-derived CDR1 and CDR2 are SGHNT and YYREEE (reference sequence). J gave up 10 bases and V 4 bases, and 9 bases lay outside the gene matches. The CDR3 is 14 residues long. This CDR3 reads CASSGLGTSREQFF. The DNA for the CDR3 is TGTGCCAGCAGCGGGCTCGGGACTAGCAGGGAGCAGTTCTTC. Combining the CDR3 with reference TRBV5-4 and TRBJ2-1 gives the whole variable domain ETGVTQSPTHLIKTRGQQVTLRCSSQSGHNTVSWYQQALGQGPQFIFQYYREEENGRGNFPPRFSGLQFPNYSSELNVNALELDDSALYLCASSGLGTSREQFFGPGTRLTVL.

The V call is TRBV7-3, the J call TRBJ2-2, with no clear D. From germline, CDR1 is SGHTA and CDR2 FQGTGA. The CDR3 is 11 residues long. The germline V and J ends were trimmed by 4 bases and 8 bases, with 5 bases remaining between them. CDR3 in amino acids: CASSSFGELFF. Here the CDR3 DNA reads TGTGCCAGCAGCTCCTTTGGGGAGCTGTTTTTT.

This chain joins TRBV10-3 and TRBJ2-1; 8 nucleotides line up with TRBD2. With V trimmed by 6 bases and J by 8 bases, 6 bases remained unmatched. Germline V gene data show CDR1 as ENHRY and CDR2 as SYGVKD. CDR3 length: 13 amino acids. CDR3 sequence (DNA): TGTGCCATCAGACGGGAGGGCCCGGATGAGCAGTTCTTC. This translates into CAIRREGPDEQFF.

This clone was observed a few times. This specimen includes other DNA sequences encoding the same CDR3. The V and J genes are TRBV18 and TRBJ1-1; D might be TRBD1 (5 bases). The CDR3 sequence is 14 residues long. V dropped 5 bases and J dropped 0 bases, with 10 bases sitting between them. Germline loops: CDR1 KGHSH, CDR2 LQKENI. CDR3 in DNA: TGTGCCAGCTCATCGGGACTGATGAACACTGAAGCTTTCTTT. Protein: CASSSGLMNTEAFF.

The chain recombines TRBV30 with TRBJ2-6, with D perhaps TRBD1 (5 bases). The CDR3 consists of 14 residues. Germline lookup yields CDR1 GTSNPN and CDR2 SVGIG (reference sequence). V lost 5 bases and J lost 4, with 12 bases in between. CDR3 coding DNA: TGTGCCTGGCAAACAGGAGCGGGGGCCAACGTCCTGACTTTC. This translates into CAWQTGAGANVLTF.

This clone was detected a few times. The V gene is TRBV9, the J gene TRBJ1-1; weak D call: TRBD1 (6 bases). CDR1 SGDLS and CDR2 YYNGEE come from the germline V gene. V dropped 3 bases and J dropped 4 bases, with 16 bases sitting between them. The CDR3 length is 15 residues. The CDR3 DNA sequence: TGTGCCAGCAGCGGAGCTGGAACAGGGATCACTGAAGCTTTCTTT. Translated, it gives CASSGAGTGITEAFF. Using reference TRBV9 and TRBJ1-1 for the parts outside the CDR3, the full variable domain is DSGVTQTPKHLITATGQRVTLRCSPRSGDLSVYWYQQSLDQGLQFLIQYYNGEERAKGNILERFSAQQFPDLHSELNLSSLELGDSALYFCASSGAGTGITEAFFGQGTRLTVV.

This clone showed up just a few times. The CDR3 protein is CASKQGLATYNEQFF. CDR3 DNA sequence: TGTGCCAGCAAACAAGGGCTAGCGACTTACAATGAGCAGTTCTTC. V and J are TRBV6-1 and TRBJ2-1, with D maybe TRBD2 (6 bases). The V end lost 7 bases, the J end lost 4 bases, and 17 bases lay between the germline ends. This CDR3 region has 15 residues. Germline V gives CDR1 MNHNS, CDR2 SASEGT.

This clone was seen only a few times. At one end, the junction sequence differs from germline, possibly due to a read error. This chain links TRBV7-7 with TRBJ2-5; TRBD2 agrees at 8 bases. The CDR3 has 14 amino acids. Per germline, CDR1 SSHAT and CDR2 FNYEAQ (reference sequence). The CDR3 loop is CASSLGLGQETQYF. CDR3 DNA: TGTGCTAGCAGCCTGGGACTAGGACAAGAGACCCAGTACTTC.

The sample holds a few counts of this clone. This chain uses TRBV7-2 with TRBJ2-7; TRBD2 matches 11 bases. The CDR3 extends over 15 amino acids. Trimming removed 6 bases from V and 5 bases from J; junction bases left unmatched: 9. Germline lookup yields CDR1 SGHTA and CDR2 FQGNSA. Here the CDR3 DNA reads TGTGCCAGCAGGCCGGGACTAGCGGAGGGCGACGAGCAGTACTTC. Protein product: CASRPGLAEGDEQYF.

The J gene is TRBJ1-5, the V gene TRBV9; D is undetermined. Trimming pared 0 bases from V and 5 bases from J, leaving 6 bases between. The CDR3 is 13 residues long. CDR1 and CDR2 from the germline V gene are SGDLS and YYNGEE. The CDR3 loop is CASSVDPDQPQHF. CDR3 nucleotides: TGTGCCAGCAGCGTAGACCCAGATCAGCCCCAGCATTTT.

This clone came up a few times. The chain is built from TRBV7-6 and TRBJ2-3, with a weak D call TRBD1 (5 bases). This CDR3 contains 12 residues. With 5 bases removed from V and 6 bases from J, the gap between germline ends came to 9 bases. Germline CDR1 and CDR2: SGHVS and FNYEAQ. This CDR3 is CASSSRGDTQYF. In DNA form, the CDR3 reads TGTGCCAGCAGCAGTAGGGGTGATACGCAGTATTTT.

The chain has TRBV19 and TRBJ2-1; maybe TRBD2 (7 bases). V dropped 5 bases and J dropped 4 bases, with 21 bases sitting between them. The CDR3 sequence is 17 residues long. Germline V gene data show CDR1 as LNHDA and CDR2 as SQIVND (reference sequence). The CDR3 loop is CASSLDSPGLPYNEQFF. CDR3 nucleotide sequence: TGTGCCAGTAGTTTGGACAGTCCGGGACTACCTTACAATGAGCAGTTCTTC.

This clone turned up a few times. CDR3 DNA sequence: TGTGCCAGCAGCTTCGAGCAGAACACCGGGGAGCTGTTTTTT. As protein: CASSFEQNTGELFF. The chain has TRBV7-9 and TRBJ2-2; D is undetermined. This CDR3 spans 14 amino acids. The germline gives CDR1 SEHNR, CDR2 FQNEAQ (reference sequence). Deletions cut 3 bases from V and 1 base from J, with 6 bases between.

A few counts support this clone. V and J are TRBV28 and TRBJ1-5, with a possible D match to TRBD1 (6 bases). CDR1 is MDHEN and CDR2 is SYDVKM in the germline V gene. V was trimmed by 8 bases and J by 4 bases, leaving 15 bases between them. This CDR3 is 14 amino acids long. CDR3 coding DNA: TGTGCCAGCGAGGGGGTACCCGTAAATCAGCCCCAGCATTTT. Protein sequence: CASEGVPVNQPQHF.

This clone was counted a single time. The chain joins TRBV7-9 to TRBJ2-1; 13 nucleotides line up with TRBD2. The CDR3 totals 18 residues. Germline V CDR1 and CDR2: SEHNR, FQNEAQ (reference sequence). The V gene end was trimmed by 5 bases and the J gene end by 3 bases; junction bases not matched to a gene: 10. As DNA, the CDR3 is TGTGCCAGCAGCATTATAGGACTAGCGGGAGTAGTCTACAATGAGCAGTTCTTC. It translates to CASSIIGLAGVVYNEQFF. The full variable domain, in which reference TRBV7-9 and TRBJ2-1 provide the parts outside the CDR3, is DTGVSQNPRHKITKRGQNVTFRCDPISEHNRLYWYRQTLGQGPEFLTYFQNEAQLEKSRLLSDRFSAERPKGSFSTLEIQRTEQGDSAMYLCASSIIGLAGVVYNEQFFGPGTRLTVL.

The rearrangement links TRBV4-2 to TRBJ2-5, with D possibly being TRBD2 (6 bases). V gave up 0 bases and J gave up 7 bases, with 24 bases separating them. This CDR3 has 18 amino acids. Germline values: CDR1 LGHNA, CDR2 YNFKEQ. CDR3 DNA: TGTGCCAGCAGCCAAGATAGTTACGGCGACATATGGAGGGGGACCCAGTACTTC. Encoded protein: CASSQDSYGDIWRGTQYF.

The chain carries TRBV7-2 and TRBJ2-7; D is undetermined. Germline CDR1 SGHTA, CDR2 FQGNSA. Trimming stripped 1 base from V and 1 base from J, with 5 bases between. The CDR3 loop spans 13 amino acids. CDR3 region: CASSLDGSYEQYF. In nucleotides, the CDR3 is TGTGCCAGCAGCTTAGACGGGTCCTACGAGCAGTACTTC.

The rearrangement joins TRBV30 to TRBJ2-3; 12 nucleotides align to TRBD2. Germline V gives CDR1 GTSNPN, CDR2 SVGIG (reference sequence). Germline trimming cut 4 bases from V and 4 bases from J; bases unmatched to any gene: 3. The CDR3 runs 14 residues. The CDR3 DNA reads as TGTGCCTGGAACCGACTAGCGGGAGCAGATACGCAGTATTTT. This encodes CAWNRLAGADTQYF.

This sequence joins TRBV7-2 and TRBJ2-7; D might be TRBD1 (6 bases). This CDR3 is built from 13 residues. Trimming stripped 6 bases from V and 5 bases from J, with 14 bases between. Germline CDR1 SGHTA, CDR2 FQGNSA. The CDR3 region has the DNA TGTGCCAGCAGGCACACAGGGTACCACGAGCAGTACTTC. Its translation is CASRHTGYHEQYF. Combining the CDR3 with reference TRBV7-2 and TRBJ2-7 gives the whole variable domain GAGVSQSPSNKVTEKGKDVELRCDPISGHTALYWYRQSLGQGLEFLIYFQGNSAPDKSGLPSDRFSAERTGGSVSTLTIQRTQQEDSAVYLCASRHTGYHEQYFGPGTRLTVT.

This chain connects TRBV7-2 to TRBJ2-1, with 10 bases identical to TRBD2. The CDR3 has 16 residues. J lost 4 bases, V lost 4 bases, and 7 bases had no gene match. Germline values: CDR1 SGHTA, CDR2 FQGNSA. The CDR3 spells CASSSRGSGRYNEQFF. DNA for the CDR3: TGTGCCAGCAGCTCCCGGGGTAGCGGGAGGTACAATGAGCAGTTCTTC. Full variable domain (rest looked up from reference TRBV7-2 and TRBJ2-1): GAGVSQSPSNKVTEKGKDVELRCDPISGHTALYWYRQSLGQGLEFLIYFQGNSAPDKSGLPSDRFSAERTGGSVSTLTIQRTQQEDSAVYLCASSSRGSGRYNEQFFGPGTRLTVL.

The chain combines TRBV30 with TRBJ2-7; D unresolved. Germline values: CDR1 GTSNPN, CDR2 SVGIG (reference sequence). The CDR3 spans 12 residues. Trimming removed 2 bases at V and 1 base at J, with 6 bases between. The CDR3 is CAWSRLSYEQYF. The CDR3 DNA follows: TGTGCCTGGAGTAGACTTTCCTACGAGCAGTACTTC.

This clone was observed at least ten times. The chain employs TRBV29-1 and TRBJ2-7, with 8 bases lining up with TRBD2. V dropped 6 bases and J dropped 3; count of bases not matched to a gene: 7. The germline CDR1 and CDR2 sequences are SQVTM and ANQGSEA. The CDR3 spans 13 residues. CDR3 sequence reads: CSVAAGVGYEQYF. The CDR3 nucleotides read TGCAGCGTCGCAGCGGGGGTCGGCTACGAGCAGTACTTC.

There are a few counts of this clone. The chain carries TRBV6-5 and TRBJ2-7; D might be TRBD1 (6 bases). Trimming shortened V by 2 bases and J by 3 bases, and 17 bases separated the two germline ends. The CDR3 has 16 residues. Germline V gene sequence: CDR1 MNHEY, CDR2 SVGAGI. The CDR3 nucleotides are TGTGCCAGCAGTTACGGGACACGGGGCTTTGTCTACGAGCAGTACTTC. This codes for CASSYGTRGFVYEQYF.